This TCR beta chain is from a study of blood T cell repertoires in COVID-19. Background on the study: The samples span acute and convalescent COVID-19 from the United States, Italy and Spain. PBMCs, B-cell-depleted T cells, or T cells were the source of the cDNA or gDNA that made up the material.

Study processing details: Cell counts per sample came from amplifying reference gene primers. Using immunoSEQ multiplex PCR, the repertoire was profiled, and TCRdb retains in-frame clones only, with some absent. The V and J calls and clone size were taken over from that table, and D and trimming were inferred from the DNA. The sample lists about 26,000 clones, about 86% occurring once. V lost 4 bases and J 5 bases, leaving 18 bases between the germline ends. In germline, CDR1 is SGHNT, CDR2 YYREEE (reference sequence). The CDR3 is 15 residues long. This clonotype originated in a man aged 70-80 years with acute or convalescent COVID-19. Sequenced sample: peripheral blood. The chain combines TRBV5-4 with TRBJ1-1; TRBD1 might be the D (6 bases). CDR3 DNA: TGTGCCAGCAGCCGATTACAGGGTATCGGGACTGAAGCTTTCTTT. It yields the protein CASSRLQGIGTEAFF.